A selection of T cell receptor beta chains follows, all from one sample in a study of blood T cells in healthy people across ages. MiXCR, run by TCRdb on the 5' RACE reads, gives a single entry per CDR3 protein. The repertoire holds roughly 800,000 distinct CDR3 sequences, with about three fifths as singletons. Input material: blood. The receptors were sampled from a young man in good health. The CDR3 runs from the conserved cysteine through the conserved F or W. Each record gives: V gene, J gene, D gene, clone size, CDR3 protein, CDR3 DNA. A D gene is named only where the DNA matches it firmly. Size is stated for part of the rows, as once, few or many counts, or as a class when the clone is expanded.

v_call: TRBV20-1; j_call: TRBJ2-7; d_call: TRBD1; clone_size: NA; cdr3_aa: CSASRAKQGISYEQYF; cdr3_nt: TGCAGTGCTAGTAGGGCCAAACAGGGGATTTCCTACGAGCAGTACTTC
v_call: TRBV6-2/TRBV6-3; j_call: TRBJ2-7; d_call: NA; clone_size: NA; cdr3_aa: CASIGTFSYEQYF; cdr3_nt: TGTGCCAGCATCGGCACTTTCTCCTACGAGCAGTACTTC
v_call: TRBV6-2/TRBV6-3; j_call: TRBJ1-5; d_call: NA; clone_size: NA; cdr3_aa: CASSSTLRSGRNNQPQHF; cdr3_nt: TGTGCCAGCAGTTCCACCCTTCGTTCCGGGAGGAACAATCAGCCCCAGCATTTT
v_call: TRBV7-6; j_call: TRBJ2-1; d_call: TRBD2; clone_size: many; cdr3_aa: CASSLGTSGVYNEQFF; cdr3_nt: TGTGCCAGCAGCTTAGGAACTAGCGGGGTCTACAATGAGCAGTTCTTC
v_call: TRBV3-1; j_call: TRBJ2-5; d_call: NA; clone_size: NA; cdr3_aa: CASSHDSTGLETQYF; cdr3_nt: TGTGCCAGCAGTCACGATTCGACAGGTTTAGAGACCCAGTACTTC
v_call: TRBV5-1; j_call: TRBJ2-5; d_call: TRBD1; clone_size: NA; cdr3_aa: CASTGESSYNEQYF; cdr3_nt: TGCGCCAGTACAGGGGAGAGCTCCTACAATGAGCAGTACTTC
v_call: TRBV11-2; j_call: TRBJ2-7; d_call: NA; clone_size: NA; cdr3_aa: CASSPRDFPYEQYF; cdr3_nt: TGTGCCAGCAGCCCTAGGGACTTCCCCTACGAGCAGTACTTC
v_call: TRBV20-1; j_call: TRBJ2-1; d_call: TRBD2; clone_size: NA; cdr3_aa: CSAAPSGRAYNEQFF; cdr3_nt: TGCAGTGCCGCACCGAGCGGGAGGGCTTACAATGAGCAGTTCTTC
v_call: TRBV11-2; j_call: TRBJ2-1; d_call: NA; clone_size: NA; cdr3_aa: CASSWGNPTNEQFF; cdr3_nt: TGTGCCAGCAGCTGGGGAAACCCGACTAATGAGCAGTTCTTC
v_call: TRBV4-2; j_call: TRBJ2-1; d_call: TRBD2; clone_size: once; cdr3_aa: CASSQDSGLASEQFF; cdr3_nt: TGTGCCAGCAGCCAAGATTCGGGACTAGCCTCTGAGCAGTTCTTC
v_call: TRBV9; j_call: TRBJ1-2; d_call: TRBD1; clone_size: NA; cdr3_aa: CASSGGDRVYGYTF; cdr3_nt: TGTGCCAGCAGCGGGGGGGACAGGGTCTATGGCTACACCTTC
v_call: TRBV20-1; j_call: TRBJ2-7; d_call: TRBD2; clone_size: NA; cdr3_aa: CSASRDYKAYEQYF; cdr3_nt: TGCAGTGCAAGCCGGGACTACAAAGCCTACGAGCAGTACTTC
v_call: TRBV15; j_call: TRBJ2-6; d_call: TRBD1; clone_size: NA; cdr3_aa: CATSRGQVSSGANVPTF; cdr3_nt: TGTGCCACCAGCAGGGGACAGGTCTCCTCTGGGGCCAACGTCCCGACTTTC
v_call: TRBV29-1; j_call: TRBJ2-1; d_call: NA; clone_size: few; cdr3_aa: CSVEDFGESKYNEQFF; cdr3_nt: TGCAGCGTTGAAGATTTCGGGGAGTCTAAATACAATGAGCAGTTCTTC
v_call: TRBV6-2/TRBV6-3; j_call: TRBJ2-5; d_call: NA; clone_size: NA; cdr3_aa: CASSSPGGAFLRTQYF; cdr3_nt: TGTGCCAGCAGTTCCCCTGGGGGAGCCTTCCTTCGGACCCAGTACTTC
v_call: TRBV20-1; j_call: TRBJ1-5; d_call: NA; clone_size: NA; cdr3_aa: CSARVDSERQHF; cdr3_nt: TGCAGTGCTAGGGTCGACAGCGAACGCCAGCATTTT
v_call: TRBV28; j_call: TRBJ1-2; d_call: TRBD1; clone_size: NA; cdr3_aa: CASSRYRGLSGYTF; cdr3_nt: TGTGCCAGCAGTCGTTACAGGGGGCTCTCTGGCTACACCTTC
v_call: TRBV7-9; j_call: TRBJ2-1; d_call: TRBD1; clone_size: NA; cdr3_aa: CASSRDTGTGYNEQFF; cdr3_nt: TGTGCCAGTAGCCGCGACACCGGGACAGGGTATAATGAGCAGTTCTTC
v_call: TRBV3-1; j_call: TRBJ2-2; d_call: NA; clone_size: once; cdr3_aa: CASALITGELFF; cdr3_nt: TGTGCCAGCGCGCTTATAACCGGGGAGCTGTTTTTT
v_call: TRBV29-1; j_call: TRBJ2-6; d_call: NA; clone_size: NA; cdr3_aa: CSVALGSSGANVLTF; cdr3_nt: TGCAGCGTTGCACTGGGAAGCTCTGGGGCCAACGTCCTGACTTTC
v_call: TRBV6-2/TRBV6-3; j_call: TRBJ2-1; d_call: NA; clone_size: NA; cdr3_aa: CAVSQPNEQFF; cdr3_nt: TGTGCCGTCAGCCAACCCAATGAGCAGTTCTTC
v_call: TRBV6-2/TRBV6-3; j_call: TRBJ2-7; d_call: TRBD1; clone_size: NA; cdr3_aa: CASSYVQGANEQYF; cdr3_nt: TGTGCCAGCAGTTACGTACAGGGGGCCAATGAGCAGTACTTC